This T cell receptor (beta chain) was retrieved from a study of blood T cell repertoires in COVID-19. The wider study: Sites across the United States, Italy and Spain contributed samples from acute and convalescent COVID-19. T cells, B-cell-depleted T cells, or PBMCs provided the cDNA or gDNA that served as material.

Germline V CDR1 and CDR2: SGHRS, YFSETQ. The CDR3 covers 14 residues. Trimming shortened V by 0 bases and J by 4 bases, and 9 bases separated the two germline ends. Original methodology: The assay estimated nucleated cells by amplifying reference gene primers. Profiled with immunoSEQ multiplex PCR; TCRdb holds only in-frame clones, not every one. The V and J calls and clone size were taken over from that table, and D and trimming were inferred from the DNA. The table includes about 44,000 clones, more than 70% detected once. The sample was peripheral blood. The chain has TRBV5-1 and TRBJ2-3, with D unresolved. This receptor was obtained from a woman in her sixties or seventies with acute or convalescent COVID-19. The CDR3 loop reads CASSLVPSPDTQYF. CDR3 DNA sequence: TGCGCCAGCAGCTTGGTTCCCAGTCCAGATACGCAGTATTTT.